These 16 T cell receptor beta chains came from one sample sequenced in a study of blood T cell repertoires in COVID-19. Clones were sequenced by immunoSEQ multiplex PCR, and TCRdb holds only the in-frame ones, with some missing. This sample has about 36,000 clones; roughly 80% occur once, and the top ten carry 2%. Specimen: peripheral blood. The receptor source for this set is a man in his sixties with active COVID-19.

This CDR3 is CASSPFGGSGSYEQYF. CDR3 bases: TGTGCCAGCAGCCCATTCGGGGGGAGCGGCTCCTACGAGCAGTACTTC. The chain recombines TRBV4-2 with TRBJ2-7; 7 nucleotides align to TRBD2. V lost 4 bases to trimming and J lost 0 bases; unmatched junction nucleotides: 9. Germline V lookup: CDR1 LGHNA, CDR2 YNFKEQ. CDR3 size: 16 residues.

V gene TRBV29-1 combines with J gene TRBJ1-2, with D possibly matching TRBD1 (5 bases). Trimming stripped 7 bases from V and 8 bases from J, with 14 bases between. CDR3 length: 11 amino acids. The germline V gene encodes CDR1 SQVTM and CDR2 ANQGSEA. In DNA form, the CDR3 reads TGCAGCGCTGGGGCCGTCGGAGGCTACACCTTC. Translation gives CSAGAVGGYTF. The complete variable domain, with remaining parts taken from reference TRBV29-1 and TRBJ1-2, reads SAVISQKPSRDICQRGTSLTIQCQVDSQVTMMFWYRQQPGQSLTLIATANQGSEATYESGFVIDKFPISRPNLTFSTLTVSNMSPEDSSIYLCSAGAVGGYTFGSGTRLTVV.

The sample holds one count of this clone. The chain is built from TRBV12-3 or TRBV12-4 and TRBJ1-3; D is unresolved. This CDR3 is built from 13 residues. Trimming left V 11 bases short and J 1 base short, with 12 bases between. The CDR3 loop reads CASTGRSGNTIYF. In nucleotides, the CDR3 is TGTGCCTCCACGGGGAGATCTGGAAACACCATATATTTT.

The chain carries TRBV4-2 and TRBJ2-7; TRBD2 aligns across 9 bases. The V gene's germline CDR1 is LGHNA and CDR2 YNFKEQ. The CDR3 runs 15 residues. Losses at the gene ends were 0 bases for V and 6 bases for J; bases not matched to a gene: 6. The CDR3: CASSQERDSGSEQYF. Written as DNA, the CDR3 is TGTGCCAGCAGCCAAGAGAGGGATAGCGGGAGCGAGCAGTACTTC.

This clone was seen only once. The rearrangement joins TRBV5-6 to TRBJ1-2; 10 bases map to TRBD1. The CDR3 extends over 12 amino acids. V was pared by 4 bases and J by 8 bases, with 2 bases of the junction left unmatched. The germline CDR1 and CDR2 sequences are SGHDT and YYEEEE. The DNA for the CDR3 is TGTGCCAGCAGCGGGACAGGGGTCGGCTACACCTTC. Its protein is CASSGTGVGYTF.

This clone has a single count. The chain employs TRBV30 and TRBJ1-1; 7 bases line up with TRBD1. This CDR3 is built from 14 residues. J lost 1 base, V lost 3 bases, and 5 bases had no gene match. The V gene's germline CDR1 is GTSNPN and CDR2 SVGIG (reference sequence). The CDR3 sequence: CAWRRQGGNTEAFF. DNA for the CDR3: TGTGCCTGGAGACGACAGGGAGGGAACACTGAAGCTTTCTTT.

This clone was observed a handful of times. The chain is built from TRBV3-1 (or the pseudogene TRBV3-2) and TRBJ2-1, with D possibly being TRBD2 (6 bases). Per the germline V gene, CDR1 is LGHDT and CDR2 is YNNKEL (reference sequence). Trimming stripped 0 bases from V and 5 bases from J, with 11 bases between. The CDR3 consists of 15 residues. CDR3: CASSQDVGGDNEQFF. CDR3 DNA: TGTGCCAGCAGCCAAGATGTGGGCGGGGACAATGAGCAGTTCTTC.

This chain uses TRBV9 with TRBJ2-2, with 9 bases aligning to TRBD1. This CDR3 is built from 16 residues. Germline V gene data show CDR1 as SGDLS and CDR2 as YYNGEE. Trimming at V came to 4 bases and at J to 2 bases, leaving 6 bases not matched to a gene. The CDR3 region is CASSLRDRANTGELFF. The CDR3 coding sequence is TGTGCCAGCAGCCTTAGGGACAGGGCTAACACCGGGGAGCTGTTTTTT.

The gene calls are TRBV6-5 and TRBJ1-4; D gene unclear. The CDR3 consists of 15 residues. CDR1 and CDR2 from the germline V gene are MNHEY and SVGAGI. V was trimmed by 6 bases and J by 5 bases, leaving 16 bases between them. The CDR3 coding sequence is TGTGCCAGCAGGGAGGACCGGGCCAGAAATGAAAAACTGTTTTTT. This gives the protein CASREDRARNEKLFF.

The V gene is TRBV30, the J gene TRBJ2-5; perhaps TRBD1 as D (5 bases). CDR1 is GTSNPN, CDR2 SVGIG, per germline (reference sequence). Trimming left V 3 bases short and J 1 base short, with 9 bases between. The CDR3 is 13 amino acids. In nucleotides, the CDR3 is TGTGCCTGGAGCGCAGGGCCCCAAGAGACCCAGTACTTC. Its protein product is CAWSAGPQETQYF.

This chain links TRBV18 with TRBJ2-1; D perhaps matches TRBD2 (6 bases). V was shortened by 2 bases and J by 5 bases, with 16 bases between the two germline ends. Germline assignment: CDR1 KGHSH and CDR2 LQKENI. This CDR3 spans 16 amino acids. The CDR3: CASSPEGWRGDNEQFF. The CDR3, as DNA: TGTGCCAGCTCACCAGAGGGGTGGCGGGGTGACAATGAGCAGTTCTTC.

The genes are TRBV4-2 and TRBJ2-1, with 12 bases fitting TRBD2. The CDR3 length is 15 residues. Germline CDR1 and CDR2: LGHNA and YNFKEQ. V lost 0 bases to trimming and J lost 7 bases; unmatched junction nucleotides: 1. The CDR3 DNA reads as TGTGCCAGCAGCCAAGATCTAGCGGGAGGGAATGAGCAGTTCTTC. Its translation: CASSQDLAGGNEQFF.

This chain links TRBV6-2 or TRBV6-3 with TRBJ1-6; D is ambiguous. The CDR3 runs to 16 residues. With 2 bases removed from V and 3 bases from J, the gap between germline ends came to 11 bases. CDR1 is MNHEY, CDR2 SVGEGT, per germline. The CDR3 bases are TGTGCCAGCAGTTACCTACAGCTCCTCTATAATTCACCCCTCCACTTT. Translating it yields CASSYLQLLYNSPLHF.

The gene calls are TRBV5-8 and TRBJ2-7; the D gene is possibly TRBD1 (5 bases). The CDR3 covers 13 residues. CDR1 and CDR2 from the germline V gene are SGHTS and YDEGEE. Trimming pared 2 bases from V and 2 bases from J, leaving 8 bases between. The CDR3 region is CASSLGRAYEQYF. The DNA of the CDR3 is TGTGCCAGCAGCTTAGGCAGGGCCTACGAGCAGTACTTC.

The J gene is TRBJ2-3, the V gene TRBV24-1, with 8 bases aligning to TRBD1. After removal of 2 bases from V and 8 bases from J, the junction contained 8 bases not matched to a gene. Per the germline V gene, CDR1 is KGHDR and CDR2 is SFDVKD. The CDR3 has 15 amino acids. The CDR3 coding sequence is TGTGCCACCAGTGATTCCGGACAGGGTAGTGTTACGCAGTATTTT. Translation: CATSDSGQGSVTQYF.

V usage is TRBV11-2 and J usage is TRBJ2-5; 10 bases line up with TRBD1. V was pared by 1 base and J by 5 bases, with 7 bases of the junction left unmatched. CDR3 length: 16 residues. Looked up from germline, CDR1 is SGHAT and CDR2 is FQNNGV. CDR3: CASSLGGTGEWETQYF. The CDR3 DNA sequence: TGTGCCAGCAGCTTAGGTGGGACAGGGGAATGGGAGACCCAGTACTTC. The full variable domain, its missing parts supplied by reference TRBV11-2 and TRBJ2-5, is EAGVAQSPRYKIIEKRQSVAFWCNPISGHATLYWYQQILGQGPKLLIQFQNNGVVDDSQLPKDRFSAERLKGVDSTLKIQPAKLEDSAVYLCASSLGGTGEWETQYFGPGTRLLVL.